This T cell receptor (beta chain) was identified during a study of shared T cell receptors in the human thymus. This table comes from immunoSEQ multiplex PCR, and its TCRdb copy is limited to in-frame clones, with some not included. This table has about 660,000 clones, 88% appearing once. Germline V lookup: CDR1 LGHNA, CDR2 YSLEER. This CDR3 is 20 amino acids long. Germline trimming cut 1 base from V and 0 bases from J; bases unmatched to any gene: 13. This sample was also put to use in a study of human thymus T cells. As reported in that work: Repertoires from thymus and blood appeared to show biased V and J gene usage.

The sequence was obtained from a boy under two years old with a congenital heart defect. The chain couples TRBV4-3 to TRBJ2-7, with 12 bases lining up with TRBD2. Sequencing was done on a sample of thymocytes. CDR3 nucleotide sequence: TGCGCCAGCAGCCAAGTAGTAGACTCTAGCGGGAGGGACCCCTCCTACGAGCAGTACTTC. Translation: CASSQVVDSSGRDPSYEQYF.